The text below deals with one T cell receptor (beta chain). Its specificity is unknown. This sample is part of a study of cytotoxic CD8 clonotypes in ibrutinib-treated CLL. Background on the study: In all, about 11 patients were relapsed/refractory, under 16 were treatment-naive and roughly 18 were IGHV unmutated. Among responders, around 25 were partial and 2 complete; after median roughly 72 months, around 14 stayed remitted and 12 progressed. Response samples were taken after a median roughly 12 months of treatment, range 6 to 36.

TCRdb's table, derived via immunoSEQ multiplex PCR, lists solely in-frame clones and lacks some. Of more than 140,000 clones in the sample, around three quarters were seen once. V lost 5 bases and J 1 base, leaving 11 bases between the germline ends. The germline gives CDR1 MDHEN, CDR2 SYDVKM. The CDR3 has 14 amino acids. The study's findings and limits: Relative to age-matched healthy donors, clonality at baseline was higher, and it tracked circulating CD8+ T-cell counts.

The sample was PBMCs, taken after 12 months of ibrutinib treatment. The sequence was obtained from a human donor with chronic lymphocytic leukemia. This chain connects TRBV28 to TRBJ1-2; tentatively, D is TRBD1 (5 bases). The chain's CDR3 is CASSPRTINYGYTF. The CDR3 DNA reads as TGTGCCAGCAGTCCGAGGACAATTAACTATGGCTACACCTTC.